Below, one TCR beta chain is given with its context. What it binds is not known. The record originates from a study of cytomegalovirus exposure and HLA in healthy donors. Findings of the study overall: In a later analysis, at a false discovery rate of 0.05, 16,951 TCR beta sequences matched HLA alleles. An ancestry cluster, one associated with Asian ancestry, reportedly showed fewer N-insertions than the roughly 670-donor mean in a later analysis. Most TCR sequences proved rare, with some public TCRs found in many donors.

Primers: 60 Vbeta forward and 13 Jbeta reverse. The method was immunoSEQ multiplex PCR; TCRdb's version includes in-frame clones alone and lacks a portion of them. This table has 100,000 to 150,000 clones, roughly four fifths appearing once. V was clipped by 9 bases and J by 6 bases, with 20 bases between them. Germline V gene data show CDR1 as LNHDA and CDR2 as SQIVND (reference sequence). This CDR3 contains 15 residues. Sequences were obtained from PBMCs. The chain carries TRBV19 and TRBJ2-2; a weak D match, TRBD1 (6 bases). This TCR was sampled from a boy between 10 and 17 years old in good health and CMV-seronegative. The chain's CDR3 is CASRPTGTTAGELFF. The CDR3 region has the DNA TGTGCCAGCCGACCCACCGGGACAACGGCCGGGGAGCTGTTTTTT.